This TCR beta chain stems from a study of cytomegalovirus exposure and HLA in healthy donors. The CDR3 has 14 residues. Germline assignment: CDR1 SNHLY and CDR2 FYNNEI. Repertoires were generated with immunoSEQ multiplex PCR, while TCRdb's copy carries only in-frame clones and drops some. The sample holds roughly 300,000 clones, roughly 90% seen once. On this clone itself: Germline and junction disagree at one end, which may indicate a read error.

V usage is TRBV2 and J usage is TRBJ2-3, with 9 bases fitting TRBD2. The sequenced material came from PBMCs. The receptor was derived from a woman aged 18-30 years in good health and CMV-seronegative. CDR3 residues: CASSGLAVTYTQYF. In DNA form, the CDR3 reads TGTGCCAGCAGTGGACTAGCGGTCACATATACGCAGTATTTT.